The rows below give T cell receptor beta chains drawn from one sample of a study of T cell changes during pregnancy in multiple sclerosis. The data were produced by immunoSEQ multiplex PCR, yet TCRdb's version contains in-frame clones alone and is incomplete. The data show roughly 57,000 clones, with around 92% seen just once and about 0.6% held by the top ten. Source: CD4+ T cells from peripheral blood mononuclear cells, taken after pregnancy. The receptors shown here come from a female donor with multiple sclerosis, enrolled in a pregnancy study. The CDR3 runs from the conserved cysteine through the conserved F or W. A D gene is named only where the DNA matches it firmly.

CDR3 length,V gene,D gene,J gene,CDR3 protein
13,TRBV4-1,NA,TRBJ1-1,CASSPGQNTEAFF
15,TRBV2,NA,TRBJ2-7,CASSKEGRVDYEQYF
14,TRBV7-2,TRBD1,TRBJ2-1,CASSSRDRRGEQFF
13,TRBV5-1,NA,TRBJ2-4,CASSLAGFSIQYF
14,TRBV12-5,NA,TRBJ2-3,CASGPRGGADTQYF
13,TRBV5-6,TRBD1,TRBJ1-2,CASSFWTGGSYTF
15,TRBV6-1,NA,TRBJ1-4,CASISAGALNEKLFF
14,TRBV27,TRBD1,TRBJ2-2,CASSSGTATGELFF
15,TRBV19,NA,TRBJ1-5,CASSISRQVNQPQHF
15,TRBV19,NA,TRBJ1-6,CASKGEGSYNSPLHF
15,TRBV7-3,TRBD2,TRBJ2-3,CASSSAGGRPDTQYF
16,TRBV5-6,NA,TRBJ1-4,CASSLELGEVGEKLFF
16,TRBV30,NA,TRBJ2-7,CAWSTYPVTGNYEQYF
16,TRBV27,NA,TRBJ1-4,CASSTGFGATNEKLFF
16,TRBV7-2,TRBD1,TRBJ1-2,CASSPTPTGGAGGYTF
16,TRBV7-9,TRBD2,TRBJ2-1,CASSSGTSGGYNEQFF
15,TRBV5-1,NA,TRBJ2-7,CASSLGSAGSYEQYF
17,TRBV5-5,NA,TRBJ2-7,CASSLRSGLLSGYEQYF
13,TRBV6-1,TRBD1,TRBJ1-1,CASSVDRDTEAFF
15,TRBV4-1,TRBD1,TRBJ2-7,CASSHPGQGAREQYF
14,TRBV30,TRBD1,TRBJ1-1,CATQGGSVNTEAFF
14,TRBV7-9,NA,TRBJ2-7,CASSLIGSSYEQYF
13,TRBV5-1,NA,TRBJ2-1,CASRPDRRNEQFF
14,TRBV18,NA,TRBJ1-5,CASSPSIGNQPQHF
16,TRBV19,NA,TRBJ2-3,CASSPRRRLSTDTQYF
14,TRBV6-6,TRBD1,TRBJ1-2,CASSQVGQARGYTF
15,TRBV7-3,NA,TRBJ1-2,CASSLTGTANYGYTF
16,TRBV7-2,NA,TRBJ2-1,CASSLRGRGSYNEQFF
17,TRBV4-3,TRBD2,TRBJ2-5,CASSPGTSGETQETQYF
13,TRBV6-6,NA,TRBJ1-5,CASSYTGNQPQHF
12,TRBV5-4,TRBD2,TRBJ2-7,CASSPRGGEQYF
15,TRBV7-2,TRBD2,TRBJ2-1,CASSLVAGGPNEQFF
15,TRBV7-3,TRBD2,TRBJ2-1,CASSLLRGGYNEQFF
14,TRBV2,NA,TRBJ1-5,CASSHGVSNQPQHF
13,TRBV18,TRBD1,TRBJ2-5,CASTAGQARTQYF
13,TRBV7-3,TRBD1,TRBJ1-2,CASSKEQGNGYTF
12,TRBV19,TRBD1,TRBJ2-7,CASTDRGGEQYF
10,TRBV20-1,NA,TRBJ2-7,CSAKEDEQYF
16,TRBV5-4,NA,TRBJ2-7,CASSLGSGFRAYEQYF
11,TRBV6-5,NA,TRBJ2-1,CASSSNNEQFF